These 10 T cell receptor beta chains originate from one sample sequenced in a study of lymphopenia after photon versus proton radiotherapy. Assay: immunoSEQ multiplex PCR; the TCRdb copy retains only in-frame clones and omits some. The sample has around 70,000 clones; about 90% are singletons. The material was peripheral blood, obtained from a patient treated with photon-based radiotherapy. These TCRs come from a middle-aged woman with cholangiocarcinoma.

CDR3 bases: TGTGCCAGTAGTTTGTCCGTGGACAGATATCAGCCCCAGCATTTT. Its protein is CASSLSVDRYQPQHF. This chain connects TRBV19 to TRBJ1-5, with a possible D match to TRBD1 (6 bases). The V gene's germline CDR1 is LNHDA and CDR2 SQIVND (reference sequence). This CDR3 spans 15 amino acids. V lost 5 bases, J lost 5 bases, and 16 bases lay in between.

The CDR3 DNA is TGTGCCATCAGAAGTCTGGGGACCGACAGTCGGAGCACTGAAGCTTTCTTT. Its translation: CAIRSLGTDSRSTEAFF. The gene calls are TRBV10-3 and TRBJ1-1; the D gene is possibly TRBD1 (5 bases). The germline V and J ends were trimmed by 6 bases and 4 bases, with 24 bases remaining between them. Germline lookup yields CDR1 ENHRY and CDR2 SYGVKD. The CDR3 sequence is 17 residues long.

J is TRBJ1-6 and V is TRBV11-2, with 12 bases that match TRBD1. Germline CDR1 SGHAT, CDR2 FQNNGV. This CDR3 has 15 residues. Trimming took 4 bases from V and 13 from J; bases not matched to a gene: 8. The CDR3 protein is CASSSGTGGASPLHF. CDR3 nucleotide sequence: TGTGCCAGCAGCTCCGGGACAGGGGGCGCTTCCCCCCTCCACTTT.

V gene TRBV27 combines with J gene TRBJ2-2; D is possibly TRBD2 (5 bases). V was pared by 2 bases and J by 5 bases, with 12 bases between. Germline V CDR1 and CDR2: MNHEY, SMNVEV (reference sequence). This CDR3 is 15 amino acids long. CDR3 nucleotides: TGTGCCAGCAGTTTACCCGGGATGGGGACCGGGGAGCTGTTTTTT. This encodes CASSLPGMGTGELFF.

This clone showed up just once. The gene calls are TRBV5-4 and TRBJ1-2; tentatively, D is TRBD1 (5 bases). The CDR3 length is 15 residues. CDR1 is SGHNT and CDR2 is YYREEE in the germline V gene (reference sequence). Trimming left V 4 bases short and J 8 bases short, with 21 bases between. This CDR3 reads CASSLGEGLLGGYTF. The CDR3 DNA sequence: TGTGCCAGCAGCCTAGGGGAAGGTCTGCTTGGGGGCTACACCTTC.

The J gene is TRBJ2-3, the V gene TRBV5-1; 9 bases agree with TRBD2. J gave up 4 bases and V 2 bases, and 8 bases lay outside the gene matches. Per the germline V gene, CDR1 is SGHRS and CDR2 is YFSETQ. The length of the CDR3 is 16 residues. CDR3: CASSFLGLAPADTQYF. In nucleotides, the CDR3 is TGCGCCAGCAGCTTCCTGGGACTAGCTCCCGCAGATACGCAGTATTTT.

The CDR3 coding sequence is TGCGCCAGCAGTGGCTGGGGCACTGAAGCTTTCTTT. It yields the protein CASSGWGTEAFF. The V and J genes are TRBV10-1 and TRBJ1-1; no definite D call. In germline, CDR1 is WNHNN, CDR2 SYGVQD (reference sequence). V was shortened by 4 bases and J by 4 bases, with 7 bases between the two germline ends. This CDR3 is built from 12 residues.

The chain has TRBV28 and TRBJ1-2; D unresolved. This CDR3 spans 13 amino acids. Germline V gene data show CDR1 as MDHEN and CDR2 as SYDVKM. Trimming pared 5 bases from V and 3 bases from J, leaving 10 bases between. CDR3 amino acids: CASSPPSYYGYTF. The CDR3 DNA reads TGTGCCAGCAGTCCCCCCAGTTACTATGGCTACACCTTC.

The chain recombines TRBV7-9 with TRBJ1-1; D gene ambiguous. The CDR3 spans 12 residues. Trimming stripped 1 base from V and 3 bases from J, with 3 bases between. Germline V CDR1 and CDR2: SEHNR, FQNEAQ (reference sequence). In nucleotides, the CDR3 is TGTGCCAGCAGCTTAGAACACACTGAAGCTTTCTTT. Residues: CASSLEHTEAFF. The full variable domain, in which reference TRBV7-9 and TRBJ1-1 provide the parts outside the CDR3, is DTGVSQNPRHKITKRGQNVTFRCDPISEHNRLYWYRQTLGQGPEFLTYFQNEAQLEKSRLLSDRFSAERPKGSFSTLEIQRTEQGDSAMYLCASSLEHTEAFFGQGTRLTVV.

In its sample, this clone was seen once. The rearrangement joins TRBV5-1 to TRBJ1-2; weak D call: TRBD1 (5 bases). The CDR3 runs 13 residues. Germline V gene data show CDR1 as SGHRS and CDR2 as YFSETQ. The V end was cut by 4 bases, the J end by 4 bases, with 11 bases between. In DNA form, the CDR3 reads TGCGCCAGCAGCCCGGCGGGGCTCTATGGCTACACCTTC. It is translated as CASSPAGLYGYTF.